This T cell receptor (beta chain) comes out of a study of blood T cell repertoires in COVID-19. Background on the study: Both acute and convalescent COVID-19 samples were obtained from the United States, Italy and Spain. Sample material is recorded as cDNA or gDNA derived from T cells, B-cell-depleted T cells, or PBMCs.

Profiling relied on immunoSEQ multiplex PCR, and the TCRdb table lists in-frame clones only, not all of them. The table includes about 150,000 clones, over 70% detected once. Germline CDR1 reads SGHKS; CDR2 reads YYEKEE (reference sequence). The J segment lost 6 bases and the V segment lost 4 bases, leaving 11 bases of the junction unmatched. The CDR3 contains 15 residues. Cohort placement rested on clinical history that participants reported themselves. All exposed participants met a person with COVID-19 within 2 weeks before entering the study. The chain carries TRBV5-5 and TRBJ2-7; 9 bases are a match to TRBD1. Input material: PBMCs or T cells enriched from blood (not recorded which). The clonotype was recovered from a man aged 70 or older who had been exposed to COVID-19. For the CDR3, the DNA is TGTGCCAGCAGCCATTCCGGGACAGGGTCGGGCGAGCAGTACTTC. Amino acid sequence: CASSHSGTGSGEQYF.